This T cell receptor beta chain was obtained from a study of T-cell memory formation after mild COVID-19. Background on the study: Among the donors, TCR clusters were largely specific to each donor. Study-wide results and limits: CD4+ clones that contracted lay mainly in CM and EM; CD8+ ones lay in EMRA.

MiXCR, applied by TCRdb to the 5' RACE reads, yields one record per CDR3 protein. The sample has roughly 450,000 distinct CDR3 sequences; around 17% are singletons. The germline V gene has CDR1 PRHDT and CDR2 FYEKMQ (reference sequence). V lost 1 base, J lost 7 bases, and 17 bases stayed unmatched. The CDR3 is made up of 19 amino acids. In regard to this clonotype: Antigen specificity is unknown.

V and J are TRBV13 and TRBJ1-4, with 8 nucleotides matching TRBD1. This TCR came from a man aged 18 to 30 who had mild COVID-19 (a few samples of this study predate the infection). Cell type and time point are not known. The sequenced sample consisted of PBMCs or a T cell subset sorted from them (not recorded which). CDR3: CASSLAPGGGITYREKLFF. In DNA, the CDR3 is TGTGCCAGCAGCTTAGCCCCAGGGGGCGGAATCACGTATCGTGAAAAACTGTTTTTT.